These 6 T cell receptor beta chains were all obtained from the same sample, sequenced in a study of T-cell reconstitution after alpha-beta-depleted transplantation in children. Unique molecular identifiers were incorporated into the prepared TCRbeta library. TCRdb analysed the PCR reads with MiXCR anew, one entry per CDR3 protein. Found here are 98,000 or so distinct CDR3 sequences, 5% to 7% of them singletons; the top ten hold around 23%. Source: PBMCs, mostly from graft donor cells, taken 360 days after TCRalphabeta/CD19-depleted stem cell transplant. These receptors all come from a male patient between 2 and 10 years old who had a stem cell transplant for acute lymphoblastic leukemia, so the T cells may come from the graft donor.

CDR3 DNA: TGTGCCAGCAGCTTGTGGGGGGCAGCCGGGGAGCTGTTTTTT. Residues: CASSLWGAAGELFF. This rearrangement joins TRBV5-6 to TRBJ2-2, with D perhaps TRBD1 or TRBD2 (6 bases each). The CDR3 runs to 14 residues. Germline V CDR1 and CDR2: SGHDT, YYEEEE. Between the trimmed V and J ends, which lost 1 base and 6 bases, there was a span of 10 bases.

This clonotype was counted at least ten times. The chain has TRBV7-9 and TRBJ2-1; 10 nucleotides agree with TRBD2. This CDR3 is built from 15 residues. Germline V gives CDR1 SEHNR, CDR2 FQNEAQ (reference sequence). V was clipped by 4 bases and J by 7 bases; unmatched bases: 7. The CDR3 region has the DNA TGTGCCAGCAGCTCTCTAGCGGGAGTCATTAATGAGCAGTTCTTC. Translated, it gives CASSSLAGVINEQFF.

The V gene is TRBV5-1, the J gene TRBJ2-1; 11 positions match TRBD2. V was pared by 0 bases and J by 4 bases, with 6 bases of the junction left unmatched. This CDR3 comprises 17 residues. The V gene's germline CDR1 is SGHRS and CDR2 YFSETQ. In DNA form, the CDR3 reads TGCGCCAGCAGCTTGGGACTAGCGGGACCGGTGTACAATGAGCAGTTCTTC. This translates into CASSLGLAGPVYNEQFF.

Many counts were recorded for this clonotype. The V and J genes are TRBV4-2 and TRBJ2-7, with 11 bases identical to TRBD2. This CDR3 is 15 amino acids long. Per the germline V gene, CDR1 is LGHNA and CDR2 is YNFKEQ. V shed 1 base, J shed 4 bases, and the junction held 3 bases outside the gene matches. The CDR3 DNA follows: TGTGCCAGCAGCCAAGTAGCGGGAGGGCGGTACGAGCAGTACTTC. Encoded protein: CASSQVAGGRYEQYF.

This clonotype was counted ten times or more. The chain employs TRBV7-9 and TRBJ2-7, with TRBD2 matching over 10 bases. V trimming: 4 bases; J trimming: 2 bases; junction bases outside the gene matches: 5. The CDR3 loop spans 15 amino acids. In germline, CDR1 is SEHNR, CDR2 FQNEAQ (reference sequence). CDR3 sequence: CASSSSGRAPYEQYF. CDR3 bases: TGTGCCAGCAGCTCGAGCGGGAGGGCCCCCTACGAGCAGTACTTC.

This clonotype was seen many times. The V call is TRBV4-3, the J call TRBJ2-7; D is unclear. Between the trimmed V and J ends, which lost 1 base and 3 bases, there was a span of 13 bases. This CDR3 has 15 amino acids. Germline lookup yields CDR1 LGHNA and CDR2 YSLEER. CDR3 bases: TGCGCCAGCAGCCAAGGATCGCAACCCCGCTACGAGCAGTACTTC. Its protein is CASSQGSQPRYEQYF.